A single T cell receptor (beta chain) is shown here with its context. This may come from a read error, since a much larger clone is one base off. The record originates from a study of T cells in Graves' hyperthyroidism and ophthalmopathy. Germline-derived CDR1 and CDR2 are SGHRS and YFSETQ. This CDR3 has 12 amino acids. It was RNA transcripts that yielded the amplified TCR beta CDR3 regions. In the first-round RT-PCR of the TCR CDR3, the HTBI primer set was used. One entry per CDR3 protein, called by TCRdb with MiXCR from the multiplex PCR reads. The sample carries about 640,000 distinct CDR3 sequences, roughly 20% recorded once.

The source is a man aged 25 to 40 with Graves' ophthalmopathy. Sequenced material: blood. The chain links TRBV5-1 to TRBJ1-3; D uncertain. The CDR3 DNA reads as TGCGCCAGCAGCACCGAAGGAAGCACCATATATTTT. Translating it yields CASSTEGSTIYF.